Sequencing of this TCR beta chain was carried out in a study of T cells in Graves' hyperthyroidism and ophthalmopathy. RNA transcripts provided the source from which TCR beta CDR3 regions were amplified. In the first-round RT-PCR of the TCR CDR3, the HTBI primer set was used. TCRdb ran MiXCR on the multiplex PCR reads and lists one entry per CDR3 protein. The data contain around 340,000 distinct CDR3 sequences, around a sixth of them singletons. What was sequenced was blood. This receptor was identified in a middle-aged woman with Graves' ophthalmopathy.

The CDR3 loop is CASSPSGLETQYF. CDR3 in DNA: TGTGCCAGCAGTCCCTCGGGGCTAGAGACCCAGTACTTC. The J gene is TRBJ2-5, the V gene TRBV6-2 or TRBV6-3; D tentatively reads TRBD1 or TRBD2 (5 bases each). The V and J ends lost 5 bases and 4 bases respectively, with 11 bases between them. CDR1 MNHEY and CDR2 SVGEGT come from the germline V gene. The CDR3 loop spans 13 amino acids.